This TCR beta chain comes out of a study of shared clonotypes between healthy human individuals. About the research overall: Per donor, CD8 memory used one plate, CD8 naive used two, CD4 memory used three and CD4 naive used three. Whole-study findings and limits: Unshared clonotypes carried lower generation probabilities than those common to all four donors. Some naive CD4 clonotypes, roughly 4.8%, turned up in common across a handful of donors. Researchers sampled only blood; tissue repertoires likely differ.

Points on this clone: Its antigen is not known.

The protocol was immunoSEQ multiplex PCR, while the TCRdb copy is restricted to in-frame clones and leaves out a portion. Of hundreds of thousands of clones in the sample, around 67% are singletons; the top ten hold 1.5% to 2%. The CDR3 length is 18 residues. This chain connects TRBV21-1 to TRBJ1-3; TRBD1 is the table's D call and was not checked against the DNA. TRBV21-1 has pseudogene status. This clonotype was obtained from a woman in her thirties in good health. Sequenced: memory CD4+ T cells sorted from blood. The subset: CD45RA-negative fraction. CDR3 in DNA: TGTGCCAGCAGCAAGGCAGGACAGGGAGTCCGCTCTGGAAACACCATATATTTT. Protein: CASSKAGQGVRSGNTIYF.